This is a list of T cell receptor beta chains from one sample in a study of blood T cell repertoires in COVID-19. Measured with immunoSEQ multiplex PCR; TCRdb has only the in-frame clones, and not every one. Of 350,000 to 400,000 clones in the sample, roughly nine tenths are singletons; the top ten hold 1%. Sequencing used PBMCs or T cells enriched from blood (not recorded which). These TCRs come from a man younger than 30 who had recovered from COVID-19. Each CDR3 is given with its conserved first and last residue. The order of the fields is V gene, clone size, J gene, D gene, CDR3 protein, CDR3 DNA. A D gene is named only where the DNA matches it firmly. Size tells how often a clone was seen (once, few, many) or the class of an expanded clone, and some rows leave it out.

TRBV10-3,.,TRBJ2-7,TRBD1,CAISEGTGGVSDF,TGTGCCATCAGTGAGGGGACAGGGGGGGTTTCGGACTTC
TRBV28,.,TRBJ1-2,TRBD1,CASSTAGTDDYGYTF,TGTGCCAGCAGCACCGCCGGGACAGATGACTATGGCTACACCTTC
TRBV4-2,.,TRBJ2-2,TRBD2,CASSQESGSTWNGELFF,TGTGCCAGCAGCCAAGAGAGCGGGAGTACTTGGAACGGGGAGCTGTTTTTT
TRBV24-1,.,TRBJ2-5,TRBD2,CATSESSGKETQYF,TGTGCCACCAGTGAGTCTAGCGGCAAAGAGACCCAGTACTTC
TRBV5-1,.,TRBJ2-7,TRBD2,CASSWGLAGESLEQYF,TGCGCCAGCAGCTGGGGACTAGCGGGAGAATCTCTCGAGCAGTACTTC
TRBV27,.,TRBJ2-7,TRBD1,CASSFNLQGAEQYF,TGTGCCAGCAGTTTTAATCTCCAGGGGGCCGAGCAGTACTTC
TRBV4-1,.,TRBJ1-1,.,CASSQVQGYTEAFF,TGCGCCAGCAGCCAAGTACAGGGTTACACTGAAGCTTTCTTT
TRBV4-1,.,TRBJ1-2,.,CASSPPLGLRGYTF,TGCGCCAGCAGCCCCCCCTTGGGGCTCCGCGGCTACACCTTC
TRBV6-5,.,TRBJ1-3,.,CASSRGPNSGNTIYF,TGTGCCAGCAGTAGAGGGCCCAACTCTGGAAACACCATATATTTT
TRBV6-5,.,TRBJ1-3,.,CASTPPGGNTIYF,TGTGCCAGCACCCCCCCCGGGGGAAACACCATATATTTT
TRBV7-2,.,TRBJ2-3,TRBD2,CASSPGTSGSGLTQYF,TGTGCCAGCAGCCCCGGGACTAGCGGGAGTGGGTTGACGCAGTATTTT
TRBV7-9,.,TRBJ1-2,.,CASSSPGGPNYGYTF,TGTGCCAGCAGCTCCCCGGGGGGACCGAACTATGGCTACACCTTC
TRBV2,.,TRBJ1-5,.,CASRTVSNQPQHF,TGTGCCAGCAGGACAGTGAGCAATCAGCCCCAGCATTTT
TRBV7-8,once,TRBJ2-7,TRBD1,CASSRDRGDEQYF,TGTGCCAGCAGCCGTGACAGGGGCGACGAGCAGTACTTC
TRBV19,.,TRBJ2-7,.,CASSIGTITYEQYF,TGTGCCAGTAGTATAGGGACAATTACCTACGAGCAGTACTTC
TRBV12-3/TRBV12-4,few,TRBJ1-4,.,CASSLQTNEKLFF,TGTGCCAGCAGTTTACAAACTAATGAAAAACTGTTTTTT
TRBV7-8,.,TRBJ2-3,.,CASSQRQGQYF,TGTGCCAGCAGCCAGAGGCAGGGTCAGTATTTT
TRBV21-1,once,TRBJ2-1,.,CARETSGGPRGGNEQFF,TGTGCCAGGGAGACTAGCGGGGGTCCAAGGGGAGGGAATGAGCAGTTCTTC
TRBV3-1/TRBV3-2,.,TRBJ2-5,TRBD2,CASSGGTSGGKTQYF,TGTGCCAGCAGCGGGGGCACTAGCGGGGGCAAGACCCAGTACTTC
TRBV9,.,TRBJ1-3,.,CASSVDGGGNTIYF,TGTGCCAGCAGCGTTGACGGAGGTGGAAACACCATATATTTT
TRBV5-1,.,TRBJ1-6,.,CASSRAGDTYNSPLHF,TGCGCCAGCAGCAGAGCAGGGGACACCTATAATTCACCCCTCCACTTT
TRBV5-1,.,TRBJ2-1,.,CASSLSSYNEQFF,TGCGCCAGCAGTCTGAGCTCCTACAATGAGCAGTTCTTC
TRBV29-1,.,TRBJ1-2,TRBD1,CSVSAGGLYGYTF,TGCAGCGTTTCCGCAGGGGGCCTCTATGGCTACACCTTC
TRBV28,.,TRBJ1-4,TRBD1,CASGTGVGEKLFF,TGTGCCAGCGGAACAGGGGTGGGTGAAAAACTGTTTTTT
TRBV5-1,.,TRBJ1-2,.,CASSIGLREGGYTF,TGCGCCAGCAGCATAGGCCTCCGGGAGGGAGGCTACACCTTC
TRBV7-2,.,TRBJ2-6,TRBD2,CASSPPGLARGANVLTF,TGTGCCAGCAGTCCACCGGGACTAGCTCGTGGGGCCAACGTCCTGACTTTC
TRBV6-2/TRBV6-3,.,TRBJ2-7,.,CASSRGAEQYF,TGTGCCAGCAGTCGGGGGGCCGAGCAGTACTTC
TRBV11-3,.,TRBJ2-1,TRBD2,CASSSGTSGSHEQFF,TGTGCCAGCAGCTCCGGGACTAGCGGGAGTCATGAGCAGTTCTTC
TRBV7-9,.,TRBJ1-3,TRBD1,CASRPAAGGAGNTIYF,TGTGCCAGCAGGCCCGCCGCAGGGGGCGCTGGAAACACCATATATTTT
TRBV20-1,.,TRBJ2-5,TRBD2,CSASGAGGLLETQYF,TGCAGTGCTAGTGGAGCGGGGGGGTTGTTGGAGACCCAGTACTTC
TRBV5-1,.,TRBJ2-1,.,CASSLESRTRDEQFF,TGCGCCAGCAGCTTGGAGTCTAGGACACGCGATGAGCAGTTCTTC